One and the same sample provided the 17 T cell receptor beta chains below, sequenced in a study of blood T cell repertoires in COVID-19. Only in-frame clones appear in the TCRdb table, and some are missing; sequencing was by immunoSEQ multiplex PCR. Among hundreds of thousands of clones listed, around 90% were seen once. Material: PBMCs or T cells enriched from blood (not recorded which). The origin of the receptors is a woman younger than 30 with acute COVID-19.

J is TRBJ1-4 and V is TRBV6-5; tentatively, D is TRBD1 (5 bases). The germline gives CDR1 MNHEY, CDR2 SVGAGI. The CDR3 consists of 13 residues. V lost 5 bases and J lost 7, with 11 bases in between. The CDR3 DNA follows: TGTGCCAGCAGTAGCCGGGGGACTGAAAAACTGTTTTTT. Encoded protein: CASSSRGTEKLFF.

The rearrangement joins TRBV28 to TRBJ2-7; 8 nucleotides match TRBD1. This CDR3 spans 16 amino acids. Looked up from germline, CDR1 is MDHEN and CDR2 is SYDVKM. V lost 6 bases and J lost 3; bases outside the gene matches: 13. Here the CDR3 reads CASRLNPTGAFYEQYF. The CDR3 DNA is TGTGCCAGCAGGCTTAATCCGACAGGGGCTTTCTACGAGCAGTACTTC.

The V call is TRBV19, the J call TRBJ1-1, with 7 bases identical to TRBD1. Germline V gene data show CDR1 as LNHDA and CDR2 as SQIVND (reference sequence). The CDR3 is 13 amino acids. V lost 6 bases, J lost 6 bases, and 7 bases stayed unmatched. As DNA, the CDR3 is TGTGCCAGTAGGCCAGGGGGACGCGCTGAAGCTTTCTTT. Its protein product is CASRPGGRAEAFF.

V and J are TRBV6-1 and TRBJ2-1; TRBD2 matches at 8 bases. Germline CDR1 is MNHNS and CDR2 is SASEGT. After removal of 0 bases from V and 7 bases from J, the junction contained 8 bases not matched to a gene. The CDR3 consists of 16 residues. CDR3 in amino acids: CASSEAVTSGGNEQFF. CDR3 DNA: TGTGCCAGCAGTGAAGCGGTAACTAGCGGTGGGAATGAGCAGTTCTTC.

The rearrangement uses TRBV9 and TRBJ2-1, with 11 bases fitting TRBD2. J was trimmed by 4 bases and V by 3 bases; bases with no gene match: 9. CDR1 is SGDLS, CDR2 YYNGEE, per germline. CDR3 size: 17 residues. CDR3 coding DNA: TGTGCCAGCAGCGGGGGACTAGCGGATATTCCGTACAATGAGCAGTTCTTC. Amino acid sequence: CASSGGLADIPYNEQFF. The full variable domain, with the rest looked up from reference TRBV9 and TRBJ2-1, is DSGVTQTPKHLITATGQRVTLRCSPRSGDLSVYWYQQSLDQGLQFLIQYYNGEERAKGNILERFSAQQFPDLHSELNLSSLELGDSALYFCASSGGLADIPYNEQFFGPGTRLTVL.

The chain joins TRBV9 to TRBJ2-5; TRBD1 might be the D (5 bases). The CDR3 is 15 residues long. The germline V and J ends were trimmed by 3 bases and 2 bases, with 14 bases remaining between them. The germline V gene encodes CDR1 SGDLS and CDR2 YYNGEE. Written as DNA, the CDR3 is TGTGCCAGCAGCGGCAGACAGTTTCTTCAAGAGACCCAGTACTTC. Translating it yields CASSGRQFLQETQYF. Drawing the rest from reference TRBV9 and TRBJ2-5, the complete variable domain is DSGVTQTPKHLITATGQRVTLRCSPRSGDLSVYWYQQSLDQGLQFLIQYYNGEERAKGNILERFSAQQFPDLHSELNLSSLELGDSALYFCASSGRQFLQETQYFGPGTRLLVL.

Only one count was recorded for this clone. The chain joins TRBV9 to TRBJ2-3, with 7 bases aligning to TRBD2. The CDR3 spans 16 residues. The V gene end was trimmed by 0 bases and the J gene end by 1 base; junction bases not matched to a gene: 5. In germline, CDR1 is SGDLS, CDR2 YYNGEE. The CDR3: CASSVVAGDGTDTQYF. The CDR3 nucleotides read TGTGCCAGCAGCGTAGTGGCGGGAGATGGCACAGATACGCAGTATTTT.

The CDR3 is CATSRERGQEAFF. In nucleotides, the CDR3 is TGTGCCACCAGCAGAGAGCGAGGACAAGAAGCTTTCTTT. This chain uses TRBV15 with TRBJ1-1, with D possibly matching TRBD1 (5 bases). This CDR3 contains 13 residues. Trimming stripped 0 bases from V and 8 bases from J, with 10 bases between. Germline CDR1 and CDR2: LNHNV and YYDKDF (reference sequence).

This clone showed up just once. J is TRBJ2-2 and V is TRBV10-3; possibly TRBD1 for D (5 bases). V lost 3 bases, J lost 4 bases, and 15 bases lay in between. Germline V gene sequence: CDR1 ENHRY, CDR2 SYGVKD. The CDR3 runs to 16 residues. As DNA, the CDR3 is TGTGCCATCAGTGACCCAGGGAAACGGGCCACCGGGGAGCTGTTTTTT. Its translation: CAISDPGKRATGELFF.

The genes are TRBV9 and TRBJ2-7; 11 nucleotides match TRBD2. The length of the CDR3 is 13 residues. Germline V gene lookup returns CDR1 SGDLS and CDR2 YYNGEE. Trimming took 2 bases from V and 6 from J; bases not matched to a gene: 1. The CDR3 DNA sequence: TGTGCCAGCAGCGTTCTAGCGGGAGGCGAGCAGTACTTC. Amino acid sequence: CASSVLAGGEQYF.

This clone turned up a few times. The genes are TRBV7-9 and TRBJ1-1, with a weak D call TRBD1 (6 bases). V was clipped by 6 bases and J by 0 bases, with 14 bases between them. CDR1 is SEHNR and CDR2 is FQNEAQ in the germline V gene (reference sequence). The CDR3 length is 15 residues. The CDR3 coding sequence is TGTGCCAGCAGACCAAAGGACAGATTGAACACTGAAGCTTTCTTT. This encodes CASRPKDRLNTEAFF.

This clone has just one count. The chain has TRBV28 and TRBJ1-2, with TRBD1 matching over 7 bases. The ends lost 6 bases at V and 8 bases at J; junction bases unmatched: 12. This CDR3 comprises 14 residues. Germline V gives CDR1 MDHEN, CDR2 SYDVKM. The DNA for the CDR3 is TGTGCCAGCAGGCCATGGACAGGCGGGGAGGGCTACACCTTC. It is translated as CASRPWTGGEGYTF.

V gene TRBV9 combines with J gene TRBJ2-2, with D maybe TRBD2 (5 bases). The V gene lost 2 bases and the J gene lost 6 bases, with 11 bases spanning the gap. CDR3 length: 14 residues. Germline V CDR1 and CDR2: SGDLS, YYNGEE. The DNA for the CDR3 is TGTGCCAGCAGCGTCCTGCGCGGGCCCGGGGAGCTGTTTTTT. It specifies CASSVLRGPGELFF.

CDR3 loop: CASSLSGLVGYEQYF. CDR3 bases: TGTGCCAGCAGTTTATCAGGGCTCGTAGGCTACGAGCAGTACTTC. The J gene is TRBJ2-7, the V gene TRBV28, with D possibly being TRBD1 (5 bases). In germline, CDR1 is MDHEN, CDR2 SYDVKM. The ends were cut back, 1 base at V and 3 bases at J, with 13 bases in the middle. This CDR3 region has 15 residues.

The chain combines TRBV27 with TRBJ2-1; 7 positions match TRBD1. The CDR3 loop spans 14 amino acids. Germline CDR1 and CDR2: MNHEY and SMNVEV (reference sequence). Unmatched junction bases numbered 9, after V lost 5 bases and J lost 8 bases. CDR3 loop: CASSRTGLGDEQFF. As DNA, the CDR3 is TGTGCCAGCAGTCGGACAGGTTTAGGGGATGAGCAGTTCTTC.

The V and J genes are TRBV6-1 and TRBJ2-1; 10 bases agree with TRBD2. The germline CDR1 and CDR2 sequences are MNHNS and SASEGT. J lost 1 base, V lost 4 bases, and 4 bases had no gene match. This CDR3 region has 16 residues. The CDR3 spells CASSASGSGSYNEQFF. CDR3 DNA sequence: TGTGCCAGCAGTGCTAGCGGGAGTGGGTCCTACAATGAGCAGTTCTTC.

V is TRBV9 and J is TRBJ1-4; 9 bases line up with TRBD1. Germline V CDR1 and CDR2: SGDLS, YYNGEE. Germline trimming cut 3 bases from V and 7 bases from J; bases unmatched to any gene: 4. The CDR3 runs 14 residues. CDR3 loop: CASSGGQGREKLFF. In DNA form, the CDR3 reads TGTGCCAGCAGCGGGGGACAGGGCCGTGAAAAACTGTTTTTT. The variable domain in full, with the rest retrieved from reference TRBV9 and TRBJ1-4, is DSGVTQTPKHLITATGQRVTLRCSPRSGDLSVYWYQQSLDQGLQFLIQYYNGEERAKGNILERFSAQQFPDLHSELNLSSLELGDSALYFCASSGGQGREKLFFGSGTQLSVL.